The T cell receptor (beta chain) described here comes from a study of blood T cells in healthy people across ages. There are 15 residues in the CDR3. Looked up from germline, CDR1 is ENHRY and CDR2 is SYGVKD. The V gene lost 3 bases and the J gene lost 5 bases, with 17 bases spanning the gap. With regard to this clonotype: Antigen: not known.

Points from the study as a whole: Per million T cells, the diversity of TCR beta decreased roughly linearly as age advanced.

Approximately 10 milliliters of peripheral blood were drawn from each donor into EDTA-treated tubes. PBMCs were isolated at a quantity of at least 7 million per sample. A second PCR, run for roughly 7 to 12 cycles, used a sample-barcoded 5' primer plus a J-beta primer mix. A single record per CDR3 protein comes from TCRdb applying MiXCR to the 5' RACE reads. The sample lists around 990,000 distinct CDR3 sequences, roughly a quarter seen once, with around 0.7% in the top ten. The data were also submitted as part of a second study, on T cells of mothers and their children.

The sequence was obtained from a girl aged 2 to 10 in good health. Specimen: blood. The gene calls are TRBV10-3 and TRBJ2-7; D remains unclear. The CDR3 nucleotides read TGTGCCATCAGTGACCCCTCTCACTTTCCAGACGAGCAGTACTTC. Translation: CAISDPSHFPDEQYF.